The 17 T cell receptor beta chains below all came from one sample that was sequenced in a study of control samples from healthy donors and cancer patients. Only in-frame clones appear in the TCRdb table, and some are missing; sequencing was by immunoSEQ multiplex PCR. Altogether approximately 70,000 clones are present, 85% to 90% being singletons, with the ten largest covering about 20%. The source material was PBMCs. These receptors were collected from a man between 60 and 75 years old with lung cancer.

The rearrangement links TRBV27 to TRBJ2-7, with 8 bases identical to TRBD1. J was trimmed by 2 bases and V by 5 bases; bases with no gene match: 14. The length of the CDR3 is 17 residues. The V gene's germline CDR1 is MNHEY and CDR2 SMNVEV (reference sequence). The CDR3 nucleotides read TGTGCCAGCAGTCCAAGGACAGGGAAAACTAAGACCTACGAGCAGTACTTC. Its translation is CASSPRTGKTKTYEQYF.

V gene TRBV11-2 combines with J gene TRBJ1-1; D is perhaps TRBD1 (5 bases). The CDR3 consists of 15 residues. Trimming removed 7 bases at V and 1 base at J, with 16 bases between. Per germline, CDR1 SGHAT and CDR2 FQNNGV. CDR3 sequence (DNA): TGTGCCAGCAAGATCGGGGGAAACAGGAACACTGAAGCTTTCTTT. This gives the protein CASKIGGNRNTEAFF.

This clone was seen a handful of times. The CDR3 DNA sequence: TGTGCTAGTGGACTCAACCTCAATTACGAGCAGTACTTC. It specifies CASGLNLNYEQYF. This sequence joins TRBV12-5 and TRBJ2-7; D uncertain. This CDR3 region has 13 residues. The V gene lost 6 bases and the J gene lost 4 bases, with 13 bases spanning the gap. Looked up from germline, CDR1 is LGHNT and CDR2 is FRNRAP.

CDR3 sequence (DNA): TGCGCCAGCAGCTTGGAAGACGGCTTCAATCAGCCCCAGCATTTT. Amino acid sequence: CASSLEDGFNQPQHF. The chain recombines TRBV5-1 with TRBJ1-5; no firm D call. This CDR3 has 15 amino acids. Germline CDR1 reads SGHRS; CDR2 reads YFSETQ. The ends were cut back, 0 bases at V and 3 bases at J, with 10 bases in the middle.

The gene calls are TRBV12-3 or TRBV12-4 and TRBJ2-7; tentatively, D is TRBD1 (6 bases). Trimming took off 4 bases at V and 9 bases at J, with 13 bases between the two ends. CDR3 length: 12 residues. The CDR3: CASSSTGFGQYF. The CDR3 bases are TGTGCCAGCAGTTCGACAGGTTTCGGGCAGTACTTC.

V and J are TRBV7-9 and TRBJ2-7; D assignment may be TRBD1 or TRBD2 (6 bases each). Trimming pared 6 bases from V and 5 bases from J, leaving 17 bases between. The CDR3 runs 14 residues. CDR1 SEHNR and CDR2 FQNEAQ come from the germline V gene (reference sequence). The CDR3 DNA reads TGTGCCAGCAGTTCAGAGGGGGGCCGGAACGAGCAGTACTTC. It translates to CASSSEGGRNEQYF.

This clone was seen only once. The chain joins TRBV6-1 to TRBJ1-5; a weak D match, TRBD1 (5 bases). V was pared by 2 bases and J by 6 bases, with 11 bases between. The CDR3 has 14 residues. Germline-derived CDR1 and CDR2 are MNHNS and SASEGT. CDR3 DNA sequence: TGTGCCAGCAGTGAAATGGCAGGGATTCAGCCCCAGCATTTT. This codes for CASSEMAGIQPQHF.

There are a few counts of this clone. CDR3: CAFSRAGGNTIYF. The CDR3 coding sequence is TGTGCCTTCTCCAGGGCAGGGGGAAACACCATATATTTT. The rearrangement links TRBV30 to TRBJ1-3, with D perhaps TRBD1 (5 bases). The germline V gene has CDR1 GTSNPN and CDR2 SVGIG (reference sequence). The CDR3 has 13 amino acids. Trimming pared 7 bases from V and 4 bases from J, leaving 14 bases between.

This clone was found once. The genes are TRBV12-3 or TRBV12-4 and TRBJ1-3; D is uncertain. This CDR3 has 13 amino acids. Trimming removed 7 bases from V and 1 base from J, with 8 bases in between. CDR3 sequence: CASTLVSGNTIYF. DNA of the CDR3: TGTGCCAGCACCCTGGTGTCTGGAAACACCATATATTTT.

This clone was observed a handful of times. This sequence joins TRBV9 and TRBJ2-3; D is perhaps TRBD1 (6 bases). CDR1 and CDR2 from the germline V gene are SGDLS and YYNGEE. V was clipped by 4 bases and J by 0 bases, with 12 bases between them. There are 15 residues in the CDR3. In nucleotides, the CDR3 is TGTGCCAGCAGCTGGACAGCCACTAGCACAGATACGCAGTATTTT. Encoded protein: CASSWTATSTDTQYF.

This clone was found a few times. The CDR3 sequence is CASSANRAGYTF. CDR3 DNA: TGTGCCAGCAGCGCGAACAGGGCCGGCTACACCTTC. The chain has TRBV9 and TRBJ1-2; perhaps TRBD1 as D (6 bases). The CDR3 is made up of 12 amino acids. V lost 3 bases and J 8 bases, leaving 11 bases between the germline ends. CDR1 and CDR2 from the germline V gene are SGDLS and YYNGEE. The full variable domain, completed using reference TRBV9 and TRBJ1-2, is DSGVTQTPKHLITATGQRVTLRCSPRSGDLSVYWYQQSLDQGLQFLIQYYNGEERAKGNILERFSAQQFPDLHSELNLSSLELGDSALYFCASSANRAGYTFGSGTRLTVV.

The chain uses TRBV2 and TRBJ1-5; D is possibly TRBD1 (6 bases). This CDR3 has 16 amino acids. Looked up from germline, CDR1 is SNHLY and CDR2 is FYNNEI. Trimming removed 4 bases from V and 4 bases from J, with 17 bases in between. The CDR3 loop is CASSAPSRGGNQPQHF. CDR3 bases: TGTGCCAGCAGTGCGCCTTCCCGAGGGGGTAATCAGCCCCAGCATTTT. Combining the CDR3 with reference TRBV2 and TRBJ1-5 gives the whole variable domain EPEVTQTPSHQVTQMGQEVILRCVPISNHLYFYWYRQILGQKVEFLVSFYNNEISEKSEIFDDQFSVERPDGSNFTLKIRSTKLEDSAMYFCASSAPSRGGNQPQHFGDGTRLSIL.

This chain joins TRBV4-1 and TRBJ1-1; D remains unclear. Trimming cost V 7 bases and J 10 bases, with 19 bases left between them. This CDR3 region has 13 residues. Per germline, CDR1 MGHRA and CDR2 YSYEKL. The DNA for the CDR3 is TGCGCCAGCAACGAAAAGATTAACAGTGTAGCTTTCTTT. Translated: CASNEKINSVAFF.

V usage is TRBV19 and J usage is TRBJ2-3; D may be TRBD1 or TRBD2 (5 bases each). V shed 3 bases and J shed 0 bases, with 7 bases lying between them. The CDR3 is made up of 14 amino acids. Germline V gene lookup returns CDR1 LNHDA and CDR2 SQIVND (reference sequence). The CDR3 coding sequence is TGTGCCAGTAGTATTCGGGACAGCACAGATACGCAGTATTTT. Its translation is CASSIRDSTDTQYF.

Comments on this clone: Germline and junction disagree at one end, which may indicate a read error. J is TRBJ1-1 and V is TRBV3-1 (or the pseudogene TRBV3-2); D unclear. Per germline, CDR1 LGHDT and CDR2 YNNKEL (reference sequence). The length of the CDR3 is 14 residues. The CDR3 nucleotides are TGTGCCAGCAGCGAAGAGCTCATGAACACTGAAGCTTTCTTT. Translated: CASSEELMNTEAFF.

This clone appeared once. This chain connects TRBV7-3 to TRBJ2-6; no clear D. CDR1 and CDR2 (germline): SGHTA, FQGTGA. This CDR3 is 14 amino acids long. V shed 0 bases and J shed 0 bases, with 0 bases lying between them. The CDR3 DNA reads as TGTGCCAGCAGCTTAACCTCTGGGGCCAACGTCCTGACTTTC. Translated: CASSLTSGANVLTF.

CDR3 sequence reads: CASSSQGRDTDTQYF. The DNA for the CDR3 is TGCGCCAGCAGCTCCCAGGGACGCGACACAGATACGCAGTATTTT. The rearrangement links TRBV5-1 to TRBJ2-3; D might be TRBD1 or TRBD2, each matching 5 bases. Trimming cost V 3 bases and J 2 bases, with 13 bases left between them. This CDR3 is 15 amino acids long. The V gene's germline CDR1 is SGHRS and CDR2 YFSETQ.